Listed below are T cell receptor beta chains from one sample, sequenced in a study of cytomegalovirus exposure and HLA in healthy donors. Produced via immunoSEQ multiplex PCR; TCRdb's table is partial and in-frame only. There are 100,000 to 150,000 clones in the sample; around 81% occur only once, and approximately 1.8% lies in the top ten. Material: PBMCs. The receptors derive from a woman between 45 and 65 years old in good health and CMV-seronegative. The CDR3 runs from the conserved cysteine through the conserved F or W. The D gene is left open where the match is weak. Rows give clone size only sometimes, using once, few, many, or a class for an expanded clone.

>TRBJ2-5|TRBV6-6|.|TRBD2
TGTGCCAGCAGGGGAGGGCCGGGGGAGACCCAGTACTTC
CASRGGPGETQYF
>TRBJ1-1|TRBV7-8|.|.
TGTGCCAGCAGCTTATTAGTCCAGGGAAGATGGTACACTGAAGCTTTCTTT
CASSLLVQGRWYTEAFF
>TRBJ1-1|TRBV19|once|.
TGTGCCAGTAGTACGGACACGATGGGTGAAGCTTTCTTT
CASSTDTMGEAFF
>TRBJ1-5|TRBV6-5|.|.
TGTGCCAGCCGAGTCGGGAGGGCGAGCAATCAGCCCCAGCATTTT
CASRVGRASNQPQHF
>TRBJ2-1|TRBV19|.|TRBD2
TGTGCCAGTGGTAAAGGAGGACTAGCGGGACACTACAATGAGCAGTTCTTC
CASGKGGLAGHYNEQFF
>TRBJ2-1|TRBV5-6|.|TRBD2
TGTGCCAGCAGCTTGGTCGGGACTAGCGGGAGGAATGAGCAGTTCTTC
CASSLVGTSGRNEQFF
>TRBJ1-5|TRBV6-6|.|.
TGTGCCTCCTTCGAGTTAAATCAGCCCCAGCATTTT
CASFELNQPQHF
>TRBJ1-2|TRBV12-5|.|TRBD1
TGTGCTAGTGCACCCGGACAGGGTTACTATGGCTACACCTTC
CASAPGQGYYGYTF
>TRBJ1-1|TRBV10-3|.|TRBD1
TGTGCCATCAGTGACGTGTGGGGTAAGGACAGGGGCACTGAAGCTTTCTTT
CAISDVWGKDRGTEAFF
>TRBJ1-2|TRBV9|.|TRBD1
TGTGCCAGCAGCGTAGTCGCGGGACAGGGGCCTCGTAACTATGGCTACACCTTC
CASSVVAGQGPRNYGYTF
>TRBJ2-5|TRBV6-4|.|.
TGTGCCAGCAGTGCTGTGTCGTACCAAGAGACCCAGTACTTC
CASSAVSYQETQYF
>TRBJ2-3|TRBV28|.|TRBD2
TGTGCCAGCAGTACCCCGACTAGCGCGGACTCAGATACGCAGTATTTT
CASSTPTSADSDTQYF
>TRBJ1-2|TRBV29-1|.|.
TGCAGCGTTGATAAGCAGAGGAATGGCTACACCTTC
CSVDKQRNGYTF
>TRBJ1-1|TRBV6-5|.|TRBD1
TGTGCCAGCAGTGTCCAGGGGGAGGTGGACACTGAAGCTTTCTTT
CASSVQGEVDTEAFF
>TRBJ2-2|TRBV28|.|TRBD2
TGTGCCAGCAGTTCCCCCGGACTAGCGGGGAACACCGGGGAGCTGTTTTTT
CASSSPGLAGNTGELFF
>TRBJ1-4|TRBV19|once|.
TGTGCCAGTAGTTCCACAGGTCAGACTCAAAAACTGTTTTTT
CASSSTGQTQKLFF
>TRBJ1-1|TRBV28|.|.
TGTGCCAGCACTACCGGGGGCACTGAAGCTTTCTTT
CASTTGGTEAFF
>TRBJ2-1|TRBV30|once|TRBD2
TGTGCCTGGGCTAGCGGGAGGAGTAATGAGCAGTTCTTC
CAWASGRSNEQFF
>TRBJ2-6|TRBV1|.|.
TGCACCAGCAGCCAAGATGAGGGAAGTGGGGCCAACGTCCTGACTTTC
CTSSQDEGSGANVLTF
>TRBJ2-5|TRBV7-2|.|.
TGTGCCAGCAGCTTTCGGGCAGGGCGCCAAGAGACCCAGTACTTC
CASSFRAGRQETQYF
>TRBJ2-7|TRBV7-8|.|.
TGTGCCAGCAGCTTTAATCCACTCGGGGGTTACGAGCAGTACTTC
CASSFNPLGGYEQYF
>TRBJ2-2|TRBV2|.|.
TGTGCCAGCATGTCCGGGACAACGAACACCGGGGAGCTGTTTTTT
CASMSGTTNTGELFF
>TRBJ1-1|TRBV25-1|.|TRBD1
TGTGCCAGCAGAGAGACCGGGACAGTGAACACTGAAGCTTTCTTT
CASRETGTVNTEAFF
>TRBJ1-2|TRBV28|.|.
TGTGCCAGCAGCCCACAATGGGGGCCACCCTATGGCTACACCTTC
CASSPQWGPPYGYTF
>TRBJ1-2|TRBV7-6|.|.
TGTGCCAGCAGCTTACTGGCAGGCTATGGCTACACCTTC
CASSLLAGYGYTF
>TRBJ2-7|TRBV15|.|TRBD2
TGTGCCACCAGCGGGGAAGCGGGACGCCTCTACGAGCAGTACTTC
CATSGEAGRLYEQYF
>TRBJ2-1|TRBV29-1|.|TRBD2
TGCAGCGGTGAAACTAGCGGTATCAAGTTAGGCAATGAGCAGTTCTTC
CSGETSGIKLGNEQFF
>TRBJ2-1|TRBV10-2|.|.
TGCGCCAGCATAGGGACTCGGCCCAATGAGCAGTTCTTC
CASIGTRPNEQFF
>TRBJ1-3|TRBV2|.|.
TGTGCCAGCCAAGGGGTTTCTGGAAACACCATATATTTT
CASQGVSGNTIYF
>TRBJ2-7|TRBV19|.|.
TGTGCCAGTAGTATTGGCGGGGCACCTAACTACGAGCAGTACTTC
CASSIGGAPNYEQYF
>TRBJ2-3|TRBV5-1|.|.
TGCGCCAGCAGCTCGGACGGACCAGCGGGAGATACGCAGTATTTT
CASSSDGPAGDTQYF